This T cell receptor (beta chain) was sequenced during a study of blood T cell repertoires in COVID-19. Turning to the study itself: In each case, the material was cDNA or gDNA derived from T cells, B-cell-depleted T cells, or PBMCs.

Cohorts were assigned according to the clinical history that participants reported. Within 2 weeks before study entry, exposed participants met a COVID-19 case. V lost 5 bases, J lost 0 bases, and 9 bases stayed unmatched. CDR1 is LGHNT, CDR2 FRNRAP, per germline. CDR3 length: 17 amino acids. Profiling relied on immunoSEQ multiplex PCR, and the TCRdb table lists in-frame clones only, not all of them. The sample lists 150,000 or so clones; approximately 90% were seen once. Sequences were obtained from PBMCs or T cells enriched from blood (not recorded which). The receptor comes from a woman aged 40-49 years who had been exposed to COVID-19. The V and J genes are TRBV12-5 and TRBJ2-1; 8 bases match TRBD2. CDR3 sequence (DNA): TGTGCTAGTGGTGCGGTAGCGGGGACCAGCTCCTACAATGAGCAGTTCTTC. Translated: CASGAVAGTSSYNEQFF.